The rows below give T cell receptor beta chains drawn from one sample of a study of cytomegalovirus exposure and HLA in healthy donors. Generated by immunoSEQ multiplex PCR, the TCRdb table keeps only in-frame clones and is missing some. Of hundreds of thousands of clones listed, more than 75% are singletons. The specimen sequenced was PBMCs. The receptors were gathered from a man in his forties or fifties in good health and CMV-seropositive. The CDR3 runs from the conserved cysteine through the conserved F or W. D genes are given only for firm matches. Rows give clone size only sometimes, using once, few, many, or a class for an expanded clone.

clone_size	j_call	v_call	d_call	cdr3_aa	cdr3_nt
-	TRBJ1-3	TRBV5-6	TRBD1	CASSPRQGPSSGNTIYF	TGTGCCAGCAGCCCCCGACAGGGGCCGAGCTCTGGAAACACCATATATTTT
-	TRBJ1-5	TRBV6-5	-	CASSSGQFSNQPQHF	TGTGCCAGCAGTTCCGGACAGTTTAGCAATCAGCCCCAGCATTTT
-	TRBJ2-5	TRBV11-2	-	CASSPQPGMTETQYF	TGTGCCAGCAGCCCCCAACCAGGAATGACGGAGACCCAGTACTTC
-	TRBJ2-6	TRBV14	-	CASSQDLPSGANVLTF	TGTGCCAGCAGCCAAGATCTTCCCTCTGGGGCCAACGTCCTGACTTTC
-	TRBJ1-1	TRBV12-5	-	CASGLGLSNTEAFF	TGTGCTAGTGGTTTGGGACTGTCGAACACTGAAGCTTTCTTT
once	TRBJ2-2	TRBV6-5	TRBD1	CATRGLSGITGELFF	TGTGCCACCAGGGGGCTCTCGGGTATCACCGGGGAGCTGTTTTTT
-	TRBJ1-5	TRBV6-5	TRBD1	CASRPDRGQPQHF	TGTGCCAGCAGACCCGACAGGGGTCAGCCCCAGCATTTT
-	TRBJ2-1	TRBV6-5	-	CASKNLPSSYNEQFF	TGTGCCAGCAAAAATCTCCCGAGCTCCTACAATGAGCAGTTCTTC
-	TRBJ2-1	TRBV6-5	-	CASSYSPTSYNEQFF	TGTGCCAGCAGTTACTCCCCGACTAGCTACAATGAGCAGTTCTTC
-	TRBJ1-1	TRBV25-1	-	CASSELRENTEAFF	TGTGCCAGCAGTGAATTACGGGAGAACACTGAAGCTTTCTTT
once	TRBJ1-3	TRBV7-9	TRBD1	CASSLGDSSGNTIYF	TGTGCCAGCAGCTTAGGGGACAGCTCTGGAAACACCATATATTTT
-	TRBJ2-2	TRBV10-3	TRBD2	CATGLADTGELFF	TGTGCCACCGGACTAGCGGACACCGGGGAGCTGTTTTTT
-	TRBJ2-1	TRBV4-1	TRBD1	CASSPLSGTGGGFSYNEQFF	TGCGCCAGCAGCCCGCTTTCCGGGACAGGGGGCGGATTCTCCTACAATGAGCAGTTCTTC
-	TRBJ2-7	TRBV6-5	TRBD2	CASSYRGLAYDEQYF	TGTGCCAGCAGTTACCGGGGACTAGCGTACGACGAGCAGTACTTC
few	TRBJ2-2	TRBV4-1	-	CASSQWKGAYTGELFF	TGCGCCAGCAGCCAATGGAAAGGGGCATACACCGGGGAGCTGTTTTTT
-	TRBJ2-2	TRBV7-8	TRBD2	CASSLRGRGTGELFF	TGTGCCAGCAGCTTACGCGGGAGAGGCACCGGGGAGCTGTTTTTT
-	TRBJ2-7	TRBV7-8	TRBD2	CASSLTSGSYEQYF	TGTGCCAGCAGCCTGACTAGCGGGAGTTACGAGCAGTACTTC
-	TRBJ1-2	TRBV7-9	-	CASTPEGRPNYGYTF	TGTGCCAGCACCCCCGAGGGAAGGCCTAACTATGGCTACACCTTC
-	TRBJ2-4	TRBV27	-	CASSGRGLAKNIQYF	TGTGCCAGCAGTGGGCGGGGACTAGCCAAAAACATTCAGTACTTC
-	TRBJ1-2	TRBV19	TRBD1	CASSSRGVGQNYGYTF	TGTGCCAGTAGTAGTAGGGGGGTGGGACAGAACTATGGCTACACCTTC
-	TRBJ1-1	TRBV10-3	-	CAISSLTGSTEAFF	TGTGCCATCAGTTCCCTGACCGGGAGCACTGAAGCTTTCTTT
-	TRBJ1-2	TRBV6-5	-	CASSSPTRGDYGYTF	TGTGCCAGCAGTTCCCCGACCCGAGGCGACTATGGCTACACCTTC
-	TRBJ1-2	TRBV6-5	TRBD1	CASSYDRQGVGYGYTF	TGTGCCAGCAGTTACGATCGACAGGGGGTAGGCTATGGCTACACCTTC
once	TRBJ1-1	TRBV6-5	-	CASRLRGQNTEAFF	TGTGCCAGCAGGCTACGTGGGCAAAACACTGAAGCTTTCTTT
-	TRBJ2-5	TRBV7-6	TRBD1	CASSPPNRGQETQYF	TGTGCCAGCAGCCCCCCAAACAGGGGACAAGAGACCCAGTACTTC
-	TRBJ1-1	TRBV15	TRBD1	CATSRPDRAINTEAFF	TGTGCCACCAGCAGACCGGACAGGGCCATAAACACTGAAGCTTTCTTT
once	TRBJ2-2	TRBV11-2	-	CASSVWPGELFF	TGTGCCAGCAGCGTTTGGCCCGGGGAGCTGTTTTTT
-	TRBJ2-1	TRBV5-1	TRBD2	CASRSGTSSYNEQFF	TGCGCCAGCAGGAGCGGGACCAGCTCCTACAATGAGCAGTTCTTC
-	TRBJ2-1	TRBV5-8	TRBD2	CASSRGLAGNNEQFF	TGTGCCAGCAGCCGGGGACTAGCGGGAAACAATGAGCAGTTCTTC
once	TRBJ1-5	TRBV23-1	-	CASSRRYSNQPQHF	TGCGCCAGCAGCCGCAGGTATAGCAATCAGCCCCAGCATTTT
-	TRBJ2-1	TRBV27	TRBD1	CASSFPPGTENEQFF	TGTGCCAGCAGTTTTCCCCCCGGGACAGAGAATGAGCAGTTCTTC
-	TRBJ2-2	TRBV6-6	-	CASRQQGNTGELFF	TGTGCCAGCAGACAGCAGGGTAACACCGGGGAGCTGTTTTTT
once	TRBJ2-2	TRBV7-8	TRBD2	CASSLAPGGLTGELFF	TGTGCCAGCAGCTTAGCACCGGGAGGGCTAACCGGGGAGCTGTTTTTT
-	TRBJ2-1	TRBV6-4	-	CASSESTFGYNEQFF	TGTGCCAGCAGTGAGTCCACCTTCGGGTACAATGAGCAGTTCTTC
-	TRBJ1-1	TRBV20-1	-	CSLEEDTEAFF	TGCAGTCTGGAGGAAGACACTGAAGCTTTCTTT
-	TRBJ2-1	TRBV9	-	CASSVEGGGPVDEQFF	TGTGCCAGCAGCGTAGAAGGTGGAGGGCCAGTGGATGAGCAGTTCTTC
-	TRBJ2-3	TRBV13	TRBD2	CASSDNGLAEGEDTDTQYF	TGTGCCAGCAGCGATAACGGACTAGCGGAAGGGGAAGACACAGATACGCAGTATTTT
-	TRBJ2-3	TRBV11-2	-	CASTRGGPTDTQYF	TGTGCCAGCACCCGAGGGGGACCCACAGATACGCAGTATTTT
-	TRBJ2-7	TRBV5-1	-	CASSLEGVEQYF	TGCGCCAGCAGCTTGGAAGGGGTCGAGCAGTACTTC
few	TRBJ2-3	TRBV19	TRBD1	CASRKGRDRSTDTQYF	TGTGCCAGCCGTAAAGGCCGGGACAGGAGCACAGATACGCAGTATTTT
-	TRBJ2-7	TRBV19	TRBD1	CASSIGQGGQYEQYF	TGTGCCAGTAGTATCGGACAGGGAGGTCAATACGAGCAGTACTTC
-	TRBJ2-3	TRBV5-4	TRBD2	CASSLGGLAGVSTDTQYF	TGTGCCAGCAGCTTGGGGGGATTAGCGGGAGTTAGCACAGATACGCAGTATTTT
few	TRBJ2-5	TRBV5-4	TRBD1	CASTSTGGPGTQYF	TGTGCCAGCACCTCTACAGGGGGCCCAGGGACCCAGTACTTC
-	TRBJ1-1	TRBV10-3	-	CAISRGGGTEAFF	TGTGCCATCAGTCGTGGGGGCGGCACTGAAGCTTTCTTT
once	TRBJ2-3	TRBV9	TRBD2	CASSLQAGAVADTQYF	TGTGCCAGCAGCCTCCAGGCGGGAGCTGTCGCAGATACGCAGTATTTT
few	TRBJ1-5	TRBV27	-	CASSLSAGRNQPQHF	TGTGCCAGCAGTCTTTCGGCAGGTCGCAATCAGCCCCAGCATTTT
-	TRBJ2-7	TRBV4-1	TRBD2	CASSPTSGKDKQYF	TGCGCCAGCAGCCCTACTAGCGGGAAGGACAAGCAGTACTTC
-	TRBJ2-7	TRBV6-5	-	CASSYAAPGGTYEQYF	TGTGCCAGCAGCTACGCGGCCCCAGGGGGGACCTACGAGCAGTACTTC
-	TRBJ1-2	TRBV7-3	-	CASSRGTGGYTF	TGTGCCAGCAGCAGGGGAACGGGTGGCTACACCTTC
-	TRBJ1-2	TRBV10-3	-	CAISERGGTGIGYGYTF	TGTGCCATCAGTGAGCGAGGGGGTACCGGTATCGGCTATGGCTACACCTTC
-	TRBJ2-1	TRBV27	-	CASSFDRGEQFF	TGTGCCAGCAGTTTCGACCGCGGTGAGCAGTTCTTC